The 12 T cell receptor beta chains in this list originate from one sample, sequenced in a study of blood T cell repertoires in COVID-19. Generated by immunoSEQ multiplex PCR, the TCRdb table keeps only in-frame clones and is missing some. Of fewer than 500,000 clones in the sample, 80% to 90% were seen once. Sequencing was performed on PBMCs or T cells enriched from blood (not recorded which). Receptor source: a young man who had recovered from COVID-19.

The rearrangement links TRBV11-1 to TRBJ2-2; D unclear. Trimming cost V 5 bases and J 1 base, with 8 bases left between them. The CDR3 extends over 14 amino acids. CDR1 and CDR2 from the germline V gene are SGHAT and FQDESV (reference sequence). The CDR3 sequence: CASSVQENTGELFF. DNA for the CDR3: TGTGCCAGCAGCGTCCAGGAGAACACCGGGGAGCTGTTTTTT.

The genes are TRBV14 and TRBJ2-1; 9 positions agree with TRBD2. The V segment lost 4 bases and the J segment 4 bases; nucleotides outside the gene matches: 11. CDR3 length: 17 amino acids. Germline loops: CDR1 SGHDN, CDR2 FVKESK. The CDR3 region is CASSLQAPAGGYNEQFF. The CDR3 DNA reads TGTGCCAGCAGCCTTCAGGCCCCAGCGGGGGGATACAATGAGCAGTTCTTC.

The V and J genes are TRBV10-3 and TRBJ1-4; TRBD1 agrees at 7 bases. Germline-derived CDR1 and CDR2 are ENHRY and SYGVKD. This CDR3 has 14 amino acids. Trimming cost V 6 bases and J 7 bases; bases outside gene matches: 8. CDR3 sequence: CAIRGEGAGEKLFF. In DNA form, the CDR3 reads TGTGCCATCAGGGGTGAGGGGGCAGGTGAAAAACTGTTTTTT.

This clone was observed once. The chain uses TRBV7-9 and TRBJ1-2; D not resolved. Per the germline V gene, CDR1 is SEHNR and CDR2 is FQNEAQ (reference sequence). The CDR3 spans 15 residues. V was trimmed by 4 bases and J by 1 base, leaving 13 bases between them. The CDR3: CASSSDRRHNYGYTF. CDR3 sequence (DNA): TGTGCCAGCAGCTCCGATAGGCGGCATAACTATGGCTACACCTTC.

J is TRBJ1-1 and V is TRBV10-2; 7 bases map to TRBD1. Germline loops: CDR1 WSHSY, CDR2 SAAADI. The V and J ends lost 4 bases and 5 bases, in that order; junction bases with no gene match: 10. This CDR3 is 15 amino acids long. CDR3 amino acids: CASSGGLTGYTEAFF. CDR3 sequence (DNA): TGCGCCAGCAGTGGGGGCTTGACAGGGTATACTGAAGCTTTCTTT.

This chain joins TRBV28 and TRBJ1-2; 7 positions match TRBD1. The germline V gene encodes CDR1 MDHEN and CDR2 SYDVKM. The length of the CDR3 is 13 residues. V shed 8 bases and J 2 bases; nucleotides not matched to a gene: 5. CDR3 residues: CASYRGWNYGYTF. In DNA, the CDR3 is TGTGCCAGCTACAGGGGCTGGAACTATGGCTACACCTTC.

With respect to this clone: The sample holds other DNA sequences that translate to the same CDR3. The chain joins TRBV27 to TRBJ2-7, with D tentatively TRBD1 (6 bases). CDR1 and CDR2 (germline): MNHEY, SMNVEV (reference sequence). Trimming shortened V by 3 bases and J by 6 bases, and 12 bases separated the two germline ends. The CDR3 contains 13 residues. The CDR3 sequence: CASSLGRGGEQYF. In nucleotides, the CDR3 is TGTGCCAGCAGTTTGGGCAGGGGCGGCGAGCAGTACTTC.

On this clone: Other DNA sequences of this sample code for an identical CDR3. The chain uses TRBV11-2 and TRBJ2-7; D gene ambiguous. CDR3 size: 13 residues. CDR1 and CDR2 (germline): SGHAT, FQNNGV. V was cut by 1 base and J by 1 base, with 5 bases left in between. CDR3 residues: CASSLGASYEQYF. The CDR3 DNA follows: TGTGCCAGCAGCTTAGGAGCGTCCTACGAGCAGTACTTC.

The chain links TRBV6-5 to TRBJ1-3; possibly TRBD1 for D (5 bases). Germline lookup yields CDR1 MNHEY and CDR2 SVGAGI. The ends were cut back, 11 bases at V and 2 bases at J, with 16 bases in the middle. This CDR3 contains 14 residues. CDR3 region: CADGGGVAGNTIYF. Here the CDR3 DNA reads TGTGCCGACGGGGGGGGAGTAGCTGGAAACACCATATATTTT.

The count of this clone is one. DNA for the CDR3: TGTGCCAGCAGCCAAGTAAGTCTAGCGGAGATGTACGAGCAGTACTTC. This encodes CASSQVSLAEMYEQYF. This chain uses TRBV4-2 with TRBJ2-7, with 7 bases that match TRBD2. V shed 1 base, J shed 4 bases, and the junction held 10 bases outside the gene matches. Germline V gene data show CDR1 as LGHNA and CDR2 as YNFKEQ. The CDR3 runs 16 residues.

The chain couples TRBV19 to TRBJ1-1, with D possibly matching TRBD1 (5 bases). V lost 1 base and J lost 0, with 9 bases in between. The CDR3 has 15 amino acids. Germline CDR1 reads LNHDA; CDR2 reads SQIVND (reference sequence). This chain's CDR3 is CASSIGQFLNTEAFF. CDR3 nucleotide sequence: TGTGCCAGTAGTATAGGACAGTTTCTGAACACTGAAGCTTTCTTT.

A single count supports this clone. The genes are TRBV28 and TRBJ1-5; D is possibly TRBD1 (6 bases). Germline CDR1 reads MDHEN; CDR2 reads SYDVKM. Trimming stripped 11 bases from V and 5 bases from J, with 16 bases between. The CDR3 covers 13 residues. The CDR3 reads CAAGGRRDQPQHF. DNA for the CDR3: TGTGCCGCGGGGGGGCGGAGGGATCAGCCCCAGCATTTT.